These T cell receptor beta chains were read from a single sample in a study of OX40 agonist ivuxolimab in advanced cancers. TCRdb keeps only in-frame clones here, not all; method: immunoSEQ multiplex PCR. This table holds 65,000 to 90,000 clones, roughly 86% found once. This material consisted of CD4+ or CD8+ T cells sorted from blood, taken in a trial of the OX40 agonist ivuxolimab. The receptors originated from an adult with an advanced solid tumor such as melanoma, head and neck, liver or kidney cancer. Both conserved end residues are trimmed from each CDR3. Fields, in order: J gene, V gene, clone size, CDR3 protein. Expanded clones are given a class, and other clones once, few, many or no size at all.

TRBJ2-7,TRBV14,.,ASSRLGVYEQY
TRBJ2-7,TRBV5-4,medium-sized,ASSLAGTGGREQY
TRBJ1-2,TRBV5-1,.,ASSLGGQGVGYT
TRBJ2-5,TRBV6-1,.,ASSDQPGLAGGETQY
TRBJ2-2,TRBV5-4,.,ASSLGGQDRELF
TRBJ2-5,TRBV5-1,.,ASSRREGIGRMGETQY
TRBJ2-2,TRBV7-2,.,ASSRVGLAGGATGELF
TRBJ2-3,TRBV21-1,.,ASSKPSADTQY
TRBJ2-3,TRBV11-3,.,ASSLGTTDTQY
TRBJ1-2,TRBV27,.,ASSRTGTLNYGYT
TRBJ1-1,TRBV29-1,.,SVAPQGRGGF
TRBJ2-3,TRBV4-2,once,ASSQDLGDTQY
TRBJ2-5,TRBV7-2,.,ASSLRGQETQY
TRBJ2-1,TRBV19,.,ATHREGAYSGMNEQF